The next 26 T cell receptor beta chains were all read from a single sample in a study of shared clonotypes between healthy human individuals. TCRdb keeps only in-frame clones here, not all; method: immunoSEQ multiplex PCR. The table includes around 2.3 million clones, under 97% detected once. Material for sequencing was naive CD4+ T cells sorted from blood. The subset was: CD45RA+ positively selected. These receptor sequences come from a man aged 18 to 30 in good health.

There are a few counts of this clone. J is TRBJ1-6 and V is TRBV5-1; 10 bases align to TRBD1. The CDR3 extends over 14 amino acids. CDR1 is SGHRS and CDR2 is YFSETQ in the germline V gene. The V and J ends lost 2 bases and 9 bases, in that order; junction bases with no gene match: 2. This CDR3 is CASSFGQGVSPLHF. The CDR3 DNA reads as TGCGCCAGCAGCTTTGGACAGGGGGTTTCACCCCTCCACTTT.

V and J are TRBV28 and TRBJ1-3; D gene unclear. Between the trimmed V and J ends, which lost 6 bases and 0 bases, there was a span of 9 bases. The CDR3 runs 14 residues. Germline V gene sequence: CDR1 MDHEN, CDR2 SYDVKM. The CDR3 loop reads CASRSNLSGNTIYF. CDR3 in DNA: TGTGCCAGCAGGTCTAATCTCTCTGGAAACACCATATATTTT.

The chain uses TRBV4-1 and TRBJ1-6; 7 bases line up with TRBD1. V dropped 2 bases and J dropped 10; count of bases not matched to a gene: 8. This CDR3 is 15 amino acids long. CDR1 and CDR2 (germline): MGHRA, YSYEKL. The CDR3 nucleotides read TGCGCCAGCAGCCAACAAACAGGGGCCCTGTCACCCCTCCACTTT. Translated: CASSQQTGALSPLHF.

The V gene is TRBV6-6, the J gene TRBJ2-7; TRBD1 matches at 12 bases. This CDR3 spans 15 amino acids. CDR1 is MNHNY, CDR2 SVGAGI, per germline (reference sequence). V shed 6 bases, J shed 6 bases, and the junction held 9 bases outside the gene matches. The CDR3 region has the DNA TGTGCCAGCAGATCCCCGGGACAGGGGGCTTTCGAGCAGTACTTC. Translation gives CASRSPGQGAFEQYF.

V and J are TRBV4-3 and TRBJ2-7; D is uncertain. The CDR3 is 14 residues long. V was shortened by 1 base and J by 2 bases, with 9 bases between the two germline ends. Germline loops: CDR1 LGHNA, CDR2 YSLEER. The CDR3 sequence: CASSQGWQAYEQYF. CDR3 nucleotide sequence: TGCGCCAGCAGCCAAGGCTGGCAGGCCTACGAGCAGTACTTC.

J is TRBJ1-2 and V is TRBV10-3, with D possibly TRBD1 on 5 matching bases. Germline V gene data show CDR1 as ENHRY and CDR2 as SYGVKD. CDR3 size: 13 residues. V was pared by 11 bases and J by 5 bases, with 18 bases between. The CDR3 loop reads CALGVGPGYGYTF. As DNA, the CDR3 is TGTGCCCTAGGGGTAGGGCCAGGGTATGGCTACACCTTC.

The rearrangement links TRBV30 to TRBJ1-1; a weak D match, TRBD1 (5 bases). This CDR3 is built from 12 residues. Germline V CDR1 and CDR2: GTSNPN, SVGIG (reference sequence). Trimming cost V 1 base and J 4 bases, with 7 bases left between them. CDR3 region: CAWSAGITEAFF. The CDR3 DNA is TGTGCCTGGAGTGCAGGGATCACTGAAGCTTTCTTT.

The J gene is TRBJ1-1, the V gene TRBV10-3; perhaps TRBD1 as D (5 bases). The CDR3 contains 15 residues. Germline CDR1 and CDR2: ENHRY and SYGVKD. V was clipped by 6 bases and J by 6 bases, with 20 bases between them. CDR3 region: CAIRGTHLGSSEAFF. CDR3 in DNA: TGTGCCATCAGAGGGACCCACCTAGGGTCGTCTGAAGCTTTCTTT.

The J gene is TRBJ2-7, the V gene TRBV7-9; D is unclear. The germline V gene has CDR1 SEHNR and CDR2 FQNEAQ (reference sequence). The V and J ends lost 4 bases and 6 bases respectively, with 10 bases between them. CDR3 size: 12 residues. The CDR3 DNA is TGTGCCAGCAGCTCAGCTTATTCCGAGCAGTACTTC. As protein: CASSSAYSEQYF.

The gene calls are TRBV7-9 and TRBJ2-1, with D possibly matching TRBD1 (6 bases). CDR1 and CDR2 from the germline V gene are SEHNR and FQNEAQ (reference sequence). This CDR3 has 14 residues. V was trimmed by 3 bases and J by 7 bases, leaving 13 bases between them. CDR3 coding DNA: TGTGCCAGCAGCTTCCTGGGGGCCGGGAATGAGCAGTTCTTC. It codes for CASSFLGAGNEQFF. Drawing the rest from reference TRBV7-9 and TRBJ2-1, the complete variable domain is DTGVSQNPRHKITKRGQNVTFRCDPISEHNRLYWYRQTLGQGPEFLTYFQNEAQLEKSRLLSDRFSAERPKGSFSTLEIQRTEQGDSAMYLCASSFLGAGNEQFFGPGTRLTVL.

The CDR3 here is CASSEALAGGPDTQYF. The CDR3 nucleotides are TGTGCCAGCAGTGAAGCTCTAGCGGGGGGTCCAGATACGCAGTATTTT. The chain is built from TRBV2 and TRBJ2-3; TRBD2 aligns across 11 bases. This CDR3 has 16 residues. After removal of 0 bases from V and 4 bases from J, the junction contained 3 bases not matched to a gene. In germline, CDR1 is SNHLY, CDR2 FYNNEI.

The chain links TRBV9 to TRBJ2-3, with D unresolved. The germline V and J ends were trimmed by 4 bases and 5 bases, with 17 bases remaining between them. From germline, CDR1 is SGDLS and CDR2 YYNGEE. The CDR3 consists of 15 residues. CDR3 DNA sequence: TGTGCCAGCAGCCCCAGTGGTGATTTCAGAGATACGCAGTATTTT. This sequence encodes CASSPSGDFRDTQYF.

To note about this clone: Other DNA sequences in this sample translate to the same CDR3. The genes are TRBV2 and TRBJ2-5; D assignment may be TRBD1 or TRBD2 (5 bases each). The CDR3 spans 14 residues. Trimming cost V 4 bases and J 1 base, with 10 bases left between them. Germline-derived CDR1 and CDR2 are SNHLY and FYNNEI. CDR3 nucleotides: TGTGCCAGCAGTGTTTTGAGGGGCCAAGAGACCCAGTACTTC. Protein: CASSVLRGQETQYF. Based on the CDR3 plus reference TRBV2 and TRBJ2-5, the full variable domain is EPEVTQTPSHQVTQMGQEVILRCVPISNHLYFYWYRQILGQKVEFLVSFYNNEISEKSEIFDDQFSVERPDGSNFTLKIRSTKLEDSAMYFCASSVLRGQETQYFGPGTRLLVL.

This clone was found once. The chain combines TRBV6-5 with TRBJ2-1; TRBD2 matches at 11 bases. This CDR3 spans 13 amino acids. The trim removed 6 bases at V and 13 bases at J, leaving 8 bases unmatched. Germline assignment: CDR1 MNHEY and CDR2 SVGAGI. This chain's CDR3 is CASSPLAGGQQFF. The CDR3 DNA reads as TGTGCCAGCAGCCCTCTAGCGGGGGGCCAACAGTTCTTC.

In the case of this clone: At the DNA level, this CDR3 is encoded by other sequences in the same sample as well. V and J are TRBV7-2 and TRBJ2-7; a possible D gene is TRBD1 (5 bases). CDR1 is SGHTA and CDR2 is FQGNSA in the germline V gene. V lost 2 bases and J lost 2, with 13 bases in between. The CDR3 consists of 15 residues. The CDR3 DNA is TGTGCCAGCAGCTTAAACCGGGCAGGGCCCTACGAGCAGTACTTC. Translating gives CASSLNRAGPYEQYF. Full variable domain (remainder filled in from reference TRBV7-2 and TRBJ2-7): GAGVSQSPSNKVTEKGKDVELRCDPISGHTALYWYRQSLGQGLEFLIYFQGNSAPDKSGLPSDRFSAERTGGSVSTLTIQRTQQEDSAVYLCASSLNRAGPYEQYFGPGTRLTVT.

In DNA, the CDR3 is TGTGCCTGGATACCGGGACTAGCCAGCACAGATACGCAGTATTTT. Amino acids: CAWIPGLASTDTQYF. The rearrangement joins TRBV30 to TRBJ2-3; 9 bases map to TRBD2. The CDR3 runs 15 residues. Trimming took 4 bases from V and 0 from J; bases not matched to a gene: 5. Germline V gene sequence: CDR1 GTSNPN, CDR2 SVGIG (reference sequence). Complete variable domain (other parts from reference TRBV30 and TRBJ2-3): SQTIHQWPATLVQPVGSPLSLECTVEGTSNPNLYWYRQAAGRGLQLLFYSVGIGQISSEVPQNLSASRPQDRQFILSSKKLLLSDSGFYLCAWIPGLASTDTQYFGPGTRLTVL.

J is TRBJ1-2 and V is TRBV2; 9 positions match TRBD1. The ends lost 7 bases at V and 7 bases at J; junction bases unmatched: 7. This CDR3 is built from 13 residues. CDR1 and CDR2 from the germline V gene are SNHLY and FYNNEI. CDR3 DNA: TGTGCCAGCAAACGGACAGGGGACCGTGGCTACACCTTC. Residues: CASKRTGDRGYTF.

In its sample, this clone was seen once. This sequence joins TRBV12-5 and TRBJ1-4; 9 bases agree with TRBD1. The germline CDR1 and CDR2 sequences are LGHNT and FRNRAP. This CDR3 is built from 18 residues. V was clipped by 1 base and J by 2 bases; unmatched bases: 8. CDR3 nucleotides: TGTGCTAGTGGTTTGGGTACAGGGGGCCGAGGGACTAATGAAAAACTGTTTTTT. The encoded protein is CASGLGTGGRGTNEKLFF. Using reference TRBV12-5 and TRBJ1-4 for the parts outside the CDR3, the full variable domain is DARVTQTPRHKVTEMGQEVTMRCQPILGHNTVFWYRQTMMQGLELLAYFRNRAPLDDSGMPKDRFSAEMPDATLATLKIQPSEPRDSAVYFCASGLGTGGRGTNEKLFFGSGTQLSVL.

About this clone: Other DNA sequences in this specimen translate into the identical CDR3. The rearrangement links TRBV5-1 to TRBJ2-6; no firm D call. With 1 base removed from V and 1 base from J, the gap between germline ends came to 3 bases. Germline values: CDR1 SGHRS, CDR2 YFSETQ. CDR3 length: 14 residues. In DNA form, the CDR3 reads TGCGCCAGCAGCTTGCCTTCTGGGGCCAACGTCCTGACTTTC. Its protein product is CASSLPSGANVLTF.

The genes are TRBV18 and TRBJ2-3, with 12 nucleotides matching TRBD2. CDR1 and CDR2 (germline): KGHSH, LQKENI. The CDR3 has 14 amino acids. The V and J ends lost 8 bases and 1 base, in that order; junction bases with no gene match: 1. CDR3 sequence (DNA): TGTGCCAGCCGACTAGCGGGGGGCACAGATACGCAGTATTTT. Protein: CASRLAGGTDTQYF.

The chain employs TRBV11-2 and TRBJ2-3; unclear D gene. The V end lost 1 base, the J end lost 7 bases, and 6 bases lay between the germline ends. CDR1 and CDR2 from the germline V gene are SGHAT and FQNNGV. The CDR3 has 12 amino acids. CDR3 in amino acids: CASSLGGNTQYF. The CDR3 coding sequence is TGTGCCAGCAGCTTAGGAGGAAATACGCAGTATTTT.

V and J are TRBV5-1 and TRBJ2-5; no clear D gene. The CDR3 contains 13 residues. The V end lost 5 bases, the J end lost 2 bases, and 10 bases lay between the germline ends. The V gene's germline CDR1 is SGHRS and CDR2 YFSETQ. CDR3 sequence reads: CASSLTVQETQYF. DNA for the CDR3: TGCGCCAGCAGTTTGACGGTTCAAGAGACCCAGTACTTC.

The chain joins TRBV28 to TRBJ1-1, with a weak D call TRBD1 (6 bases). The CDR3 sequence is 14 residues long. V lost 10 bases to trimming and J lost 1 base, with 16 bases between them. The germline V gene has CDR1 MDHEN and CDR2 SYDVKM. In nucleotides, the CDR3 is TGTGCCATATCGGTGGGGGGGCCGAACACTGAAGCTTTCTTT. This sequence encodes CAISVGGPNTEAFF.

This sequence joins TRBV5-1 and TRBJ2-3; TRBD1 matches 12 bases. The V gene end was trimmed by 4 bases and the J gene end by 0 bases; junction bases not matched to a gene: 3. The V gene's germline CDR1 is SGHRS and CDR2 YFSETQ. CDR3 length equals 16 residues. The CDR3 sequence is CASSGTGGSSTDTQYF. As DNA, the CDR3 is TGCGCCAGCAGCGGGACAGGGGGCTCAAGCACAGATACGCAGTATTTT.

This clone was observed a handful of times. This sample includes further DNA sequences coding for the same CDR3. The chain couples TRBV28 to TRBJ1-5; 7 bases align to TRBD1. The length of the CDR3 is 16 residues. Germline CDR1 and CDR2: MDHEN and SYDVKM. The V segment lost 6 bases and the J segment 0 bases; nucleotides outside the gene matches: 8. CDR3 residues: CASSPGTVNSNQPQHF. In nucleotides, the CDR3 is TGTGCCAGCAGCCCCGGGACAGTCAATAGCAATCAGCCCCAGCATTTT.

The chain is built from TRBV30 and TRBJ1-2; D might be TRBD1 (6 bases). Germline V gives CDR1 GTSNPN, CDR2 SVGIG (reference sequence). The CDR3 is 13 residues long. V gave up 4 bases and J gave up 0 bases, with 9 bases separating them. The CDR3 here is CAWTGVTNYGYTF. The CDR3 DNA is TGTGCCTGGACAGGGGTGACTAACTATGGCTACACCTTC.